This TCR beta chain comes out of a study of vaccination and CD4 T cells after COVID-19. Study at large: Convalescent participants consisted of six males and four females, two being Hispanic. Culture controls were given either a CEFX pool, an HIV-1 Nef pool, or no peptide.

Between the trimmed V and J ends, which lost 8 bases and 2 bases, there was a span of 17 bases. There are 15 residues in the CDR3. In germline, CDR1 is ENHRY, CDR2 SYGVKD. Cultured CD4+ T cells had their DNA profiled by the Oncomine TCR Beta short-read assay. MiXCR was run by TCRdb on the PCR reads, yielding one entry per CDR3 protein. The data show about 20,000 distinct CDR3 sequences, approximately 33% seen once. This clonotype was counted a single time. Its target is not known. As for time point: late sampling 161 to 241 days after vaccination in a few convalescent patients. Stated treatment: roughly 11-day PBMC culture with coronavirus spike peptide pools or control peptides (ViraFEST assay).

This chain links TRBV10-3 with TRBJ2-3; TRBD2 is a possible D gene (5 bases). The clonotype comes from a human donor who had recovered from COVID-19. The material was CD4+ T cells from blood, cultured in vitro, obtained about 7 months after SARS-CoV-2 vaccination. The CDR3 loop reads CAIGSPSGYTDTQYF. The CDR3 DNA reads TGTGCCATCGGGAGCCCCAGCGGTTACACAGATACGCAGTATTTT.